This TCR beta chain was documented in a study of monozygotic twins with inflammatory bowel disease. From its re-call of the 5' RACE reads, TCRdb lists each CDR3 protein once, without DNA. The sample's table shows around 450,000 distinct CDR3 sequences. Germline CDR1 and CDR2: ENHRY and SYGVKD. CDR3 length equals 13 residues. This TCR was recovered from a human donor with ulcerative colitis or Crohn's disease, or a healthy co-twin of an affected twin (not recorded which). The material sequenced was blood. This chain joins TRBV10-3 and TRBJ2-5; TCRdb returns TRBD1, unconfirmable since there is no DNA. The CDR3 sequence: CAISDWGVETQYF.